Following are 30 T cell receptor beta chains from one sample sequenced in a study of T-cell memory formation after mild COVID-19. TCRdb called the 5' RACE reads again in MiXCR, with one record for every CDR3 protein. The sample records about 270,000 distinct CDR3 sequences, roughly 16% being singletons. The specimen sequenced was PBMCs or a T cell subset sorted from them (not recorded which). The receptor set was obtained from a man aged 18 to 35 who had mild COVID-19 (a few samples of this study predate the infection). Cell type and time point are not known.

This rearrangement joins TRBV7-7 to TRBJ2-1; D unclear. V shed 5 bases and J shed 5 bases, with 10 bases lying between them. CDR3 length: 13 amino acids. CDR1 and CDR2 from the germline V gene are SSHAT and FNYEAQ (reference sequence). The CDR3 here is CASSALWNNEQFF. In DNA form, the CDR3 reads TGTGCCAGCAGCGCATTGTGGAACAATGAGCAGTTCTTC. Full variable domain (remainder filled in from reference TRBV7-7 and TRBJ2-1): GAGVSQSPRYKVTKRGQDVTLRCDPISSHATLYWYQQALGQGPEFLTYFNYEAQPDKSGLPSDRFSAERPEGSISTLTIQRTEQRDSAMYRCASSALWNNEQFFGPGTRLTVL.

The V and J genes are TRBV7-6 and TRBJ2-1; D tentatively reads TRBD1 or TRBD2 (5 bases each). Looked up from germline, CDR1 is SGHVS and CDR2 is FNYEAQ. With 5 bases removed from V and 8 bases from J, the gap between germline ends came to 16 bases. This CDR3 is 14 amino acids long. CDR3: CASSRGWGIHEQFF. CDR3 sequence (DNA): TGTGCCAGCAGCCGAGGGTGGGGGATCCATGAGCAGTTCTTC.

As for this clonotype: A read error may be the cause here, since a much bigger clone is one base away. The chain is built from TRBV11-1 and TRBJ1-2; possible D gene TRBD1, 6 bases. The CDR3 spans 15 residues. Germline V gives CDR1 SGHAT, CDR2 FQDESV (reference sequence). V was clipped by 4 bases and J by 0 bases, with 12 bases between them. The CDR3 loop reads CASSYLRDTNYGYTF. The CDR3 nucleotides read TGTGCCAGCAGCTACCTCAGGGACACTAACTATGGCTACACCTTC. Filled out from reference TRBV11-1 and TRBJ1-2, the complete variable domain reads EAEVAQSPRYKITEKSQAVAFWCDPISGHATLYWYRQILGQGPELLVQFQDESVVDDSQLPKDRFSAERLKGVDSTLKIQPAELGDSAMYLCASSYLRDTNYGYTFGSGTRLTVV.

This clonotype was observed a handful of times. The rearrangement uses TRBV6-2 or TRBV6-3 and TRBJ2-2; TRBD1 matches 7 bases. CDR3 length: 18 amino acids. V shed 0 bases and J 3 bases; nucleotides not matched to a gene: 10. Germline CDR1 and CDR2: MNHEY and SVGEGT. This CDR3 reads CASSYSTSYRGDTGELFF. The CDR3 DNA sequence: TGTGCCAGCAGTTACTCGACTTCGTACAGGGGTGACACCGGGGAGCTGTTTTTT.

V usage is TRBV20-1 and J usage is TRBJ1-2; 7 positions agree with TRBD1. Losses at the gene ends were 5 bases for V and 4 bases for J; bases not matched to a gene: 7. CDR3 size: 13 residues. Germline values: CDR1 DFQATT, CDR2 SNEGSKA (reference sequence). The CDR3 region is CSAGDRAAYGYTF. Here the CDR3 DNA reads TGCAGTGCTGGCGACAGGGCCGCCTATGGCTACACCTTC.

The sample holds many counts of this clonotype. The V gene is TRBV12-3 or TRBV12-4, the J gene TRBJ2-6; D gene uncertain. Between the trimmed V and J ends, which lost 3 bases and 0 bases, there was a span of 15 bases. The CDR3 has 18 residues. The CDR3 region has the DNA TGTGCCAGCAGTTTTGCCCCCCCCGTAGTCTCTGGGGCCAACGTCCTGACTTTC. Translating it yields CASSFAPPVVSGANVLTF.

The rearrangement links TRBV15 to TRBJ2-3; D is undetermined. This CDR3 has 12 residues. The V gene's germline CDR1 is LNHNV and CDR2 YYDKDF (reference sequence). The V gene lost 0 bases and the J gene lost 12 bases, with 10 bases spanning the gap. The CDR3 here is CATSREGITQYF. CDR3 nucleotide sequence: TGTGCCACCAGCAGAGAAGGGATTACACAGTATTTT.

This clonotype showed up just once. The V gene is TRBV9, the J gene TRBJ2-5, with TRBD1 matching over 9 bases. CDR3 length: 15 amino acids. CDR1 and CDR2 from the germline V gene are SGDLS and YYNGEE. After removal of 3 bases from V and 5 bases from J, the junction contained 8 bases not matched to a gene. The CDR3 reads CASSEGTGKLETQYF. The CDR3 DNA reads TGTGCCAGCAGCGAGGGGACAGGGAAGCTGGAGACCCAGTACTTC.

This clonotype was seen more than once but under ten times. The chain has TRBV4-1 and TRBJ1-1; unclear D gene. Germline V gene lookup returns CDR1 MGHRA and CDR2 YSYEKL. There are 15 residues in the CDR3. The V and J ends lost 3 bases and 5 bases respectively, with 16 bases between them. The CDR3 sequence: CASSHPGISKTEAFF. The CDR3 DNA sequence: TGCGCCAGCAGCCACCCCGGGATAAGTAAGACTGAAGCTTTCTTT.

This clonotype was recorded a few times. This chain links TRBV27 with TRBJ1-1; D not resolved. Germline V lookup: CDR1 MNHEY, CDR2 SMNVEV (reference sequence). V was trimmed by 4 bases and J by 1 base, leaving 13 bases between them. This CDR3 has 15 amino acids. The CDR3: CASSSPSDGNTEAFF. The CDR3 DNA sequence: TGTGCCAGCAGTTCGCCCTCGGACGGGAACACTGAAGCTTTCTTT.

This clonotype was observed a handful of times. The V gene is TRBV18, the J gene TRBJ2-5, with 9 bases aligning to TRBD1. Germline V CDR1 and CDR2: KGHSH, LQKENI. The trim removed 5 bases at V and 5 bases at J, leaving 9 bases unmatched. The CDR3 sequence is 15 residues long. The CDR3: CASSAGQGILETQYF. CDR3 DNA: TGTGCCAGCTCAGCGGGACAGGGAATTTTGGAGACCCAGTACTTC.

The table lists this clonotype with a few counts. This chain joins TRBV5-1 and TRBJ2-3; D tentatively fits TRBD1 or TRBD2 (5 bases each). The germline V gene encodes CDR1 SGHRS and CDR2 YFSETQ. Trimming stripped 4 bases from V and 0 bases from J, with 12 bases between. This CDR3 comprises 15 residues. CDR3 sequence: CASSTGDGSTDTQYF. The CDR3 DNA sequence: TGCGCCAGCAGCACCGGGGACGGCAGCACAGATACGCAGTATTTT.

This clonotype was seen ten or more times. This rearrangement joins TRBV27 to TRBJ1-2; perhaps TRBD1 as D (5 bases). The germline V gene encodes CDR1 MNHEY and CDR2 SMNVEV (reference sequence). V lost 8 bases, J lost 5 bases, and 27 bases lay in between. The CDR3 loop spans 17 amino acids. The CDR3 region is CASLGRGLGEGIYGYTF. DNA for the CDR3: TGTGCCAGCCTCGGACGAGGGTTGGGAGAGGGGATATATGGCTACACCTTC.

This clonotype was seen only a few times. The chain uses TRBV18 and TRBJ1-1; no reliable D call. The CDR3 has 14 amino acids. Trimming shortened V by 4 bases and J by 2 bases, and 11 bases separated the two germline ends. Germline V lookup: CDR1 KGHSH, CDR2 LQKENI. CDR3 region: CASSLLEINTEAFF. DNA of the CDR3: TGTGCCAGCTCACTTCTGGAGATAAACACTGAAGCTTTCTTT.

The chain has TRBV4-3 and TRBJ2-7, with 8 positions matching TRBD2. The CDR3 has 15 residues. Trimming took 1 base from V and 3 from J; bases not matched to a gene: 5. The germline V gene has CDR1 LGHNA and CDR2 YSLEER. CDR3 sequence (DNA): TGCGCCAGCAGCCAAGTTCCAGCGGGGGTCTACGAGCAGTACTTC. Residues: CASSQVPAGVYEQYF.

The chain joins TRBV7-2 to TRBJ2-3, with D possibly matching TRBD2 (5 bases). This CDR3 contains 13 residues. CDR1 is SGHTA, CDR2 FQGNSA, per germline. V was trimmed by 5 bases and J by 6 bases, leaving 12 bases between them. This CDR3 is CASSRGERDTQYF. CDR3 bases: TGTGCCAGCAGCCGGGGAGAAAGGGATACGCAGTATTTT. Using reference TRBV7-2 and TRBJ2-3 for the parts outside the CDR3, the full variable domain is GAGVSQSPSNKVTEKGKDVELRCDPISGHTALYWYRQSLGQGLEFLIYFQGNSAPDKSGLPSDRFSAERTGGSVSTLTIQRTQQEDSAVYLCASSRGERDTQYFGPGTRLTVL.

CDR3 protein: CASSSIPGTAGYEQYF. The CDR3 DNA reads TGTGCCAGCAGCTCCATCCCCGGGACAGCCGGCTACGAGCAGTACTTC. The J gene is TRBJ2-7, the V gene TRBV7-6; 7 bases align to TRBD1. J was trimmed by 3 bases and V by 4 bases; bases with no gene match: 12. The length of the CDR3 is 16 residues. CDR1 SGHVS and CDR2 FNYEAQ come from the germline V gene.

This clonotype has at least ten counts. The chain recombines TRBV5-1 with TRBJ2-1; TRBD2 matches at 11 bases. CDR3 length: 13 residues. Germline lookup yields CDR1 SGHRS and CDR2 YFSETQ. V was pared by 3 bases and J by 10 bases, with 3 bases of the junction left unmatched. The CDR3 sequence: CASSYPSGGEQFF. CDR3 bases: TGCGCCAGCAGCTACCCTAGCGGGGGGGAGCAGTTCTTC.

This clonotype was observed a few times. The genes are TRBV5-4 and TRBJ2-3; perhaps TRBD2 as D (6 bases). The length of the CDR3 is 14 residues. Germline loops: CDR1 SGHNT, CDR2 YYREEE (reference sequence). V shed 10 bases and J shed 5 bases, with 20 bases lying between them. CDR3 in DNA: TGTGCCGGCCAGGGTGGGGGAGCGGGAGATACGCAGTATTTT. This gives the protein CAGQGGGAGDTQYF.

This clonotype was seen a handful of times. The chain combines TRBV20-1 with TRBJ1-5; D not resolved. The CDR3 runs to 14 residues. Germline assignment: CDR1 DFQATT and CDR2 SNEGSKA (reference sequence). The CDR3: CTPGVLFGDQPQHF. The DNA of the CDR3 is TGCACCCCCGGCGTCCTGTTTGGTGATCAGCCCCAGCATTTT.

The J gene is TRBJ2-5, the V gene TRBV25-1, with D perhaps TRBD1 or TRBD2 (6 bases each). Germline CDR1 MGHDK, CDR2 SYGVNS. V shed 3 bases and J shed 5 bases, with 16 bases lying between them. The CDR3 covers 15 residues. Here the CDR3 DNA reads TGTGCCAGCAGTGAGCCCAGGGGAGGTGGGGAGACCCAGTACTTC. This sequence encodes CASSEPRGGGETQYF.

This clonotype has only a few counts. The chain links TRBV7-9 to TRBJ2-1; 8 nucleotides match TRBD2. The CDR3 is 13 residues long. Germline-derived CDR1 and CDR2 are SEHNR and FQNEAQ (reference sequence). With V trimmed by 7 bases and J by 10 bases, 9 bases remained unmatched. CDR3: CASTPTSGGEQFF. The CDR3 nucleotides read TGTGCCAGCACCCCAACTAGCGGAGGAGAGCAGTTCTTC.

The chain links TRBV4-1 to TRBJ2-5, with a weak D call TRBD2 (6 bases). Per germline, CDR1 MGHRA and CDR2 YSYEKL. V was clipped by 3 bases and J by 3 bases, with 20 bases between them. The CDR3 contains 17 residues. CDR3 nucleotides: TGCGCCAGCAGCCAGATACCAATTCCTTCGGGGGAAGAGACCCAGTACTTC. Amino acids: CASSQIPIPSGEETQYF.

J is TRBJ1-5 and V is TRBV7-8; no definite D call. Germline loops: CDR1 SGHVS, CDR2 FQNEAQ. The CDR3 has 13 amino acids. With 1 base removed from V and 7 bases from J, the gap between germline ends came to 8 bases. The CDR3 DNA follows: TGTGCCAGCAGCTTAGGGCCGGCGCAGCCCCAGCATTTT. Residues: CASSLGPAQPQHF. The whole variable domain, filled in from reference TRBV7-8 and TRBJ1-5, reads GAGVSQSPRYKVAKRGQDVALRCDPISGHVSLFWYQQALGQGPEFLTYFQNEAQLDKSGLPSDRFFAERPEGSVSTLKIQRTQQEDSAVYLCASSLGPAQPQHFGDGTRLSIL.

This sequence joins TRBV18 and TRBJ2-5, with D hard to call. Germline V CDR1 and CDR2: KGHSH, LQKENI. The V end was cut by 1 base, the J end by 0 bases, with 6 bases between. The CDR3 is 14 residues long. CDR3 sequence (DNA): TGTGCCAGCTCACCACGTCGGGACCAAGAGACCCAGTACTTC. It encodes CASSPRRDQETQYF. Full variable domain (outside the CDR3, taken from reference TRBV18 and TRBJ2-5): NAGVMQNPRHLVRRRGQEARLRCSPMKGHSHVYWYRQLPEEGLKFMVYLQKENIIDESGMPKERFSAEFPKEGPSILRIQQVVRGDSAAYFCASSPRRDQETQYFGPGTRLLVL.

V and J are TRBV7-9 and TRBJ2-3; 10 bases fit TRBD1. Germline V gene sequence: CDR1 SEHNR, CDR2 FQNEAQ (reference sequence). V lost 3 bases and J lost 10; bases outside the gene matches: 13. CDR3 length: 16 residues. CDR3 protein: CASSLGTGDRRGPQYF. The CDR3 nucleotides read TGTGCCAGCAGCTTGGGGACAGGGGATCGGCGGGGGCCGCAGTATTTT.

The sample holds a few counts of this clonotype. The chain joins TRBV5-4 to TRBJ2-2, with 7 bases that match TRBD2. J lost 6 bases, V lost 5 bases, and 4 bases had no gene match. Germline V CDR1 and CDR2: SGHNT, YYREEE (reference sequence). The CDR3 runs 13 residues. CDR3 loop: CASSFGGSGELFF. The CDR3 DNA sequence: TGTGCCAGCAGTTTCGGGGGGTCCGGGGAGCTGTTTTTT.

This clonotype was picked up a small number of times. The CDR3 DNA is TGTGCCAGCAGCCCCGAACACAGGACAGGGTATGAAAAACTGTTTTTT. Its translation is CASSPEHRTGYEKLFF. The J gene is TRBJ1-4, the V gene TRBV7-9, with 8 positions matching TRBD1. The CDR3 runs 16 residues. Germline CDR1 is SEHNR and CDR2 is FQNEAQ (reference sequence). V shed 5 bases, J shed 6 bases, and the junction held 11 bases outside the gene matches. Full variable domain (outside the CDR3, taken from reference TRBV7-9 and TRBJ1-4): DTGVSQNPRHKITKRGQNVTFRCDPISEHNRLYWYRQTLGQGPEFLTYFQNEAQLEKSRLLSDRFSAERPKGSFSTLEIQRTEQGDSAMYLCASSPEHRTGYEKLFFGSGTQLSVL.

Worth noting for this clonotype: Relative to the germline gene, one junction end is altered; a read error may explain this. The genes are TRBV28 and TRBJ1-2; D is ambiguous. The CDR3 sequence is 12 residues long. The V gene's germline CDR1 is MDHEN and CDR2 SYDVKM. The CDR3 loop reads CASSWGTYRYTF. DNA for the CDR3: TGTGCCAGCAGTTGGGGAACCTATCGCTACACCTTC.

V usage is TRBV11-3 and J usage is TRBJ2-1; D is perhaps TRBD1 or TRBD2 (6 bases each). Trimming stripped 1 base from V and 7 bases from J, with 14 bases between. Germline-derived CDR1 and CDR2 are SGHNT and YENEEA. This CDR3 has 15 amino acids. The CDR3 bases are TGTGCCAGCAGCTTAGGGGGCCGGGGGCCGAATGAGCAGTTCTTC. It codes for CASSLGGRGPNEQFF.